Listed here is a single TCR beta chain. Between the trimmed V and J ends, which lost 0 bases and 10 bases, there was a span of 13 bases. The CDR3 totals 15 residues. Germline CDR1 and CDR2: MNHEY and SVGAGI. Data came from immunoSEQ multiplex PCR; TCRdb stores just in-frame clones and leaves some out. This table holds under 200,000 clones, roughly 90% found once. Followed over time, Seattle patients had been enrolled while infection was active. These data are taken from a study of blood T cell repertoires in COVID-19. Turning to the study itself: The United States, Italy and Spain supplied acute and convalescent COVID-19 samples. In each case, the material was cDNA or gDNA derived from T cells, B-cell-depleted T cells, or PBMCs.

The sequenced sample consisted of peripheral blood. This clonotype was obtained from a woman aged 55-70 years with COVID-19, enrolled during active disease. The chain employs TRBV6-5 and TRBJ1-6; tentatively, D is TRBD1 (6 bases). CDR3 DNA sequence: TGTGCCAGCAGTTACTCGTTACAGGGCGGATCACCCCTCCACTTT. The encoded protein is CASSYSLQGGSPLHF.